This record looks at one T cell receptor (beta chain) sequence and its context. The data originate from a study of shared clonotypes between healthy human individuals. Study overall: A couple of women and a few men aged 18 to 49 made up the donors.

The CDR3 runs 13 residues. V was pared by 4 bases and J by 9 bases, with 10 bases between. Germline-derived CDR1 and CDR2 are WSHSY and SAAADI. Assay used: immunoSEQ multiplex PCR; TCRdb lists only in-frame clones, some missing. Among about 490,000 clones, 70% to 80% were seen once, and the ten largest hold about 12%. The chain couples TRBV10-2 to TRBJ2-6; D gene uncertain. The sequence derives from a woman between 40 and 55 years old in good health. Some clones in this sample may be carry-over from other donors' samples. Sequenced material: PBMCs. CDR3 loop: CASSVTVNNVLTF. For the CDR3, the DNA is TGCGCCAGCAGTGTCACGGTTAACAACGTCCTGACTTTC.